What follows describes a single TCR beta chain. Its antigen is unknown. CDR3 length: 14 residues. Between the trimmed V and J ends, which lost 3 bases and 7 bases, there was a span of 16 bases. Germline V gene lookup returns CDR1 MNHEY and CDR2 SMNVEV (reference sequence). This sample stems from a study of shared clonotypes between healthy human individuals. Whole-study findings and limits: The genetic and exposure-history diversity represented was limited by few donors.

A deep-level run was used for the assay. Some clones are missing from TCRdb's copy, which holds only in-frame ones; the method was immunoSEQ multiplex PCR. The sample consists of a few hundred thousand clones, less than 80% of them appearing once. The V gene is TRBV27, the J gene TRBJ2-7; no clear D gene. The clonotype originates from a woman aged 40 to 50 in good health. Some clones in this sample may be carry-over from other donors' samples. The sequencing sample was made of PBMCs. CDR3 sequence reads: CASSFRQPVGEQYF. DNA for the CDR3: TGTGCCAGCAGTTTCCGACAACCAGTGGGTGAGCAGTACTTC.